The following is a T cell receptor (beta chain) sequence with its context. What it recognizes is unknown. This entry is derived from a study of T cell clones after liver transplantation. The overall study: At least one year of complete immunosuppression withdrawal without enzymes over twice normal defined tolerance.

Sequenced by immunoSEQ multiplex PCR; TCRdb stores in-frame clones only, minus some. This table has 65,000 to 80,000 clones, around 78% appearing once. Study conclusions and caveats: These preliminary findings come from unstandardized post-transplant sampling times.

V lost 3 bases and J 2 bases, leaving 13 bases between the germline ends. The CDR3 totals 15 residues. Looked up from germline, CDR1 is SEHNR and CDR2 is FQNEAQ (reference sequence). The clonotype comes from a human patient who received a liver transplant. Some of these T cells may belong to the graft donor. The sample in question was CD4+ T cells from blood, obtained at the 22-month timepoint. The genes are TRBV7-9 and TRBJ2-5; D is uncertain. CDR3 bases: TGTGCCAGCAGCTTCTACACCGGTGAGCAAGAGACCCAGTACTTC. It yields the protein CASSFYTGEQETQYF.